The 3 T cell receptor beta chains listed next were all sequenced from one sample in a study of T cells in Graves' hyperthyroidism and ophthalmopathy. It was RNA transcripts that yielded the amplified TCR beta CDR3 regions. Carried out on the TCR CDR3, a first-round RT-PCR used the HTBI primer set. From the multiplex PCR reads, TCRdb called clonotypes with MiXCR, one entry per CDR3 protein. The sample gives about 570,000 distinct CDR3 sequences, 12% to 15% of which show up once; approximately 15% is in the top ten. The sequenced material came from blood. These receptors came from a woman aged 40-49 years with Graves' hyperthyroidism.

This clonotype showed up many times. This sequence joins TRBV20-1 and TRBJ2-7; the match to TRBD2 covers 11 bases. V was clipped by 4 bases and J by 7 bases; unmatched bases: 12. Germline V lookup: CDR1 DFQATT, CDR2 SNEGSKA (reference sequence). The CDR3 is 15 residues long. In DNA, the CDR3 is TGCAGTGCTACTCCTCCACTAGCGGGAGTAGTTGAGCAGTACTTC. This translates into CSATPPLAGVVEQYF.

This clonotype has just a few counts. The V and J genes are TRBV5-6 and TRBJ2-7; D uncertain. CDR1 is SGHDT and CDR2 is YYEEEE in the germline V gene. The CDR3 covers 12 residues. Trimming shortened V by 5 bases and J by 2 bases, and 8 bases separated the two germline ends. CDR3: CASSTRAYEQYF. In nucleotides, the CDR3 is TGTGCCAGCAGTACAAGGGCCTACGAGCAGTACTTC.

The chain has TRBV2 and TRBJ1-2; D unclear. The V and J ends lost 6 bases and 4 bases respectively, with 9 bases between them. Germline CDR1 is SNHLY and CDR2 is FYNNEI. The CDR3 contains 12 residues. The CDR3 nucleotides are TGTGCCAGCAGGGTAGAAGGCTATGGCTACACCTTC. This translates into CASRVEGYGYTF.